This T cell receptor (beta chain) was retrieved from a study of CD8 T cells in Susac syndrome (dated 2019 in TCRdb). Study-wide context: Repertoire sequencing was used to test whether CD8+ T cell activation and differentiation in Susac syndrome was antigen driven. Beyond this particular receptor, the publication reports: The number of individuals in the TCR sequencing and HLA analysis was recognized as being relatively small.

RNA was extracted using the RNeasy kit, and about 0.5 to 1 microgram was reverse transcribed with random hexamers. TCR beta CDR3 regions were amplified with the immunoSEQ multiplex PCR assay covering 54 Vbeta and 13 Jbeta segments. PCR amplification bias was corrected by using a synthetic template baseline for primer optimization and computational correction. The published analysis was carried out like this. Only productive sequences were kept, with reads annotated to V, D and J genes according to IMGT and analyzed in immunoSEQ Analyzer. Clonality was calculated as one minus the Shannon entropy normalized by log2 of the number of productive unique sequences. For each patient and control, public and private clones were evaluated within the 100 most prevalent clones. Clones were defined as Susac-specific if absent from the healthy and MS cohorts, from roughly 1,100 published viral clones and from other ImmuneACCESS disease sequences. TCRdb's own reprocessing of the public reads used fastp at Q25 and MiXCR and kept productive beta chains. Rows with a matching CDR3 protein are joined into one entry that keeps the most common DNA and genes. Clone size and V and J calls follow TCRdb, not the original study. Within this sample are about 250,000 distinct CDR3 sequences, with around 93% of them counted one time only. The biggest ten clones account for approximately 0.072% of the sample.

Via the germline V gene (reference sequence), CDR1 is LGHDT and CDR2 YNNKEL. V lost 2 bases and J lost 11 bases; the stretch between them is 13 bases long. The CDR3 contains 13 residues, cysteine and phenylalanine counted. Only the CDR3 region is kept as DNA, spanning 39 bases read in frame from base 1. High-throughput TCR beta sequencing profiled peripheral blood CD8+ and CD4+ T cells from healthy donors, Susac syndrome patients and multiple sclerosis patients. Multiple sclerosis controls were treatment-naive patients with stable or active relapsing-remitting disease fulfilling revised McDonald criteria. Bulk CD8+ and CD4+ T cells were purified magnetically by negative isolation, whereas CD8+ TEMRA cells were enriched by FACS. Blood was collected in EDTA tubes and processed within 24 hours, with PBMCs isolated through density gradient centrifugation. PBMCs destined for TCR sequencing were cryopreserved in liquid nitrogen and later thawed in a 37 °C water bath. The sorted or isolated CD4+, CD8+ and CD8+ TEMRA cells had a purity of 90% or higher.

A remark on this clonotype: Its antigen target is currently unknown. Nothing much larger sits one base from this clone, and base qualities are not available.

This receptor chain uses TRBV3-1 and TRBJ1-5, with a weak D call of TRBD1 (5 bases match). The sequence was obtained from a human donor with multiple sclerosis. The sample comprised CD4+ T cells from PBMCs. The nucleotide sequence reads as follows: TGTGCCAGCAGCCAACAGGGCGCGTTAGCCCAGCATTTT. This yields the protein CASSQQGALAQHF.